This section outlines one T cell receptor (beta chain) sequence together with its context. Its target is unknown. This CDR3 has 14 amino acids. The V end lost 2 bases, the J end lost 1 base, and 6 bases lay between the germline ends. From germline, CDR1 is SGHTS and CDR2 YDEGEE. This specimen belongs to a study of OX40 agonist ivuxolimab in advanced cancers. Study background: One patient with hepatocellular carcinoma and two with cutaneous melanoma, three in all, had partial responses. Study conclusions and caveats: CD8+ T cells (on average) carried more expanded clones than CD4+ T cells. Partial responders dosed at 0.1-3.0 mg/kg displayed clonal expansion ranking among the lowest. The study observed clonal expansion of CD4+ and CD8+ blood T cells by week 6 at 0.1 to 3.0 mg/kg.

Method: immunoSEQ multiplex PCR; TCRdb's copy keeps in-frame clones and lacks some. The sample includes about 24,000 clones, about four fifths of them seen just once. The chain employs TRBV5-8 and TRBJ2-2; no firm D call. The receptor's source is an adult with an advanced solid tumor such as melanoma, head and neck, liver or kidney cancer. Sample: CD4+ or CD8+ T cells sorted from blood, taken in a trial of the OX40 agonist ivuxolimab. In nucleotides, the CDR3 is TGTGCCAGCAGCTTTAGCTGGAACACCGGGGAGCTGTTTTTT. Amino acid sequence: CASSFSWNTGELFF.